Listed below are T cell receptor beta chains from one sample, sequenced in a study of shared clonotypes between healthy human individuals. Produced via immunoSEQ multiplex PCR; TCRdb's table is partial and in-frame only. The repertoire holds 2 million to 3 million clones, with roughly 93% as singletons. Material: naive CD4+ T cells from PBMCs. Receptors originate from a man aged 18 to 29 in good health. Some clones in this sample may be carry-over from other donors' samples. CDR3s leave out the opening cysteine and the closing phenylalanine or tryptophan. D genes are given only for firm matches.

j_call v_call d_call cdr3_aa
TRBJ2-7 TRBV11-2 TRBD2 ASSYTSVYEQY
TRBJ1-1 TRBV19 NA ASRERIEAF
TRBJ2-7 TRBV30 TRBD2 AWSPGLANSEQQY
TRBJ1-5 TRBV7-2 TRBD1 ASSVDRGNQPQH
TRBJ2-1 TRBV2 NA ASRDSQGGFYNEQF
TRBJ1-1 TRBV11-1 TRBD1 ASSRDRMGAEAF
TRBJ2-7 TRBV14 TRBD1 ASSLRLPRQGRSYEQY
TRBJ1-1 TRBV19 NA ASLASRGGIAEAF
TRBJ2-5 TRBV9 NA ASSVGVAVHQETQY
TRBJ1-1 TRBV29-1 TRBD1 SGTGLTEAF
TRBJ1-2 TRBV19 TRBD1 ASSATRDRGPHGYT
TRBJ1-5 TRBV2 TRBD1 ASSAGGGGNQPQH
TRBJ2-2 TRBV6-5 NA ASLFMTGELF
TRBJ2-3 TRBV30 NA AWSVRGGITDTQY
TRBJ2-3 TRBV7-9 NA ASSIAGTSTDTQY
TRBJ2-2 TRBV5-1 NA ASGSGAGTGELF
TRBJ1-2 TRBV27 TRBD1 AAGGGGFGGYT
TRBJ2-6 TRBV6-4 NA ASSRTWGASGANVLT
TRBJ2-7 TRBV18 NA ASSLWEGYEQY
TRBJ1-1 TRBV27 TRBD1 ASSGLDRGTEAF
TRBJ2-7 TRBV18 TRBD1 ASSPSGQGHYEQY